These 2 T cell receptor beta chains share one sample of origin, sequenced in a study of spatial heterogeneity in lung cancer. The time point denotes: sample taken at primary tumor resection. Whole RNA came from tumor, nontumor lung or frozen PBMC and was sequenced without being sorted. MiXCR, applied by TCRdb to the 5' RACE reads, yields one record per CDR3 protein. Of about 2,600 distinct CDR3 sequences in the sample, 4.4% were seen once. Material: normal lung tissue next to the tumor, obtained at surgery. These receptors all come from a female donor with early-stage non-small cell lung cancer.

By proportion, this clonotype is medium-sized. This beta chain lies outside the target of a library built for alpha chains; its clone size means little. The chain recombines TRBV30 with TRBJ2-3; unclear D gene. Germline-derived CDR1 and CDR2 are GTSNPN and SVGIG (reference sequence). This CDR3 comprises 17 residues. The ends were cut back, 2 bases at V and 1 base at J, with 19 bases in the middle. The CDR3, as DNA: TGTGCCTGGAGTCCCCCCGCCAGAGCCCTGGGCACAGATACGCAGTATTTT. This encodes CAWSPPARALGTDTQYF.

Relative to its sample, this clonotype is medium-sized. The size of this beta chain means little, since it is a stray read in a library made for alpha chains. The CDR3 bases are TGTGCCAGCAGCTTAATGGCGGGATACGAGCAGTACTTC. It yields the protein CASSLMAGYEQYF. V usage is TRBV11-2 and J usage is TRBJ2-7; maybe TRBD2 (6 bases). Trimming removed 2 bases from V and 4 bases from J, with 9 bases in between. CDR3 length equals 13 residues. CDR1 and CDR2 (germline): SGHAT, FQNNGV.